These T cell receptor beta chains were read from a single sample in a study of T cells expressing NK-cell markers. From its re-call of the 5' RACE reads, TCRdb lists each CDR3 protein once, without DNA. This sample carries approximately 460,000 distinct CDR3 sequences, with 7.3% going to the ten biggest clones. Sequenced material: blood T cells: a sorted CD56 or NKG2C T cell subset, CD4+ or CD8+ T cells, or bulk PBMC T cells (not recorded which). The receptors originated from a woman aged 18-69 years in good health. Both conserved end residues are part of each CDR3. The order of the fields is V gene, J gene, CDR3 protein.

V: TRBV5-6; J: TRBJ2-1; CDR3: CASRPTPGQGISSYNEQFF
V: TRBV7-8; J: TRBJ1-1; CDR3: CASSLRRENTEAFF
V: TRBV10-1; J: TRBJ2-3; CDR3: CASSQTGIGPDTQYF
V: TRBV7-2; J: TRBJ2-4; CDR3: CASSRKRGGGNIQYF
V: TRBV7-9; J: TRBJ1-2; CDR3: CASGQFYGYTF
V: TRBV29-1; J: TRBJ1-1; CDR3: CSVQGGITEAFF
V: TRBV20-1; J: TRBJ2-1; CDR3: CSARDLAGAPNEQFF
V: TRBV6-1; J: TRBJ2-4; CDR3: CASSDPPSGGVNIQYF
V: TRBV28; J: TRBJ2-1; CDR3: CASSSANRVLWQFF
V: TRBV5-1; J: TRBJ1-1; CDR3: CASKNREGYGTEAFF
V: TRBV6-1; J: TRBJ2-7; CDR3: CASSLTPLAGRSYEQYF
V: TRBV7-9; J: TRBJ1-2; CDR3: CASSPPGQGRGYTF
V: TRBV6-5; J: TRBJ2-5; CDR3: CASSYSALEETQYF
V: TRBV5-1; J: TRBJ2-1; CDR3: CASSTGETEQFF
V: TRBV18; J: TRBJ1-1; CDR3: CASSQDRGRGTEAFF
V: TRBV29-1; J: TRBJ1-2; CDR3: CSVDIDTYGYTF
V: TRBV9; J: TRBJ2-7; CDR3: CASSVTSGNQQYF
V: TRBV12-3/TRBV12-4; J: TRBJ2-1; CDR3: CASSGFRDSYNEQFF
V: TRBV20-1; J: TRBJ2-7; CDR3: CSARNLRSPSYEQYF